This TCR beta chain was retrieved from a study of CD8 T cells in Susac syndrome. Study overall: Active disease was present in about 6 of the sequenced Susac syndrome patients, and remission in about eight. Overall study findings and caveats: The Susac syndrome CD4+ T cell repertoires displayed no clonal expansion.

Sequencing of TCR beta was undertaken in CD8+ and CD4+ T cells derived from blood. RNA in amounts of about 0.5 to 1 ug was reverse transcribed with random hexamers. The CDR3 of TCR beta was amplified by immunoSEQ multiplex PCR across 54 Vbeta and 13 Jbeta. TCRdb itself ran the immunoSEQ multiplex PCR reads through MiXCR, one entry per CDR3 protein. The repertoire holds roughly 250,000 distinct CDR3 sequences, with roughly 95% as singletons. J lost 3 bases, V lost 3 bases, and 5 bases had no gene match. The CDR3 length is 14 residues. The germline V gene has CDR1 MNHEY and CDR2 SMNVEV (reference sequence). Comment on this clonotype: Its antigen remains unknown.

This clonotype originated in a human donor with Susac syndrome. V is TRBV27 and J is TRBJ2-7, with 7 bases that match TRBD2. Sequenced: CD4+ T cells from PBMCs. In DNA, the CDR3 is TGTGCCAGCAGTTTCTCCCGGGGGGACTACGAGCAGTACTTC. Encoded protein: CASSFSRGDYEQYF.